This TCR beta chain was captured by sequencing in a study of blood T cell repertoires in COVID-19. Study-wide context: Acute-phase and convalescent COVID-19 samples originated in the United States, Italy and Spain. Nucleic acid was either cDNA or gDNA, and it came from T cells, B-cell-depleted T cells, or PBMCs.

Study processing details: Estimated nucleated cell counts came from reference gene primer amplification. Data came from immunoSEQ multiplex PCR; TCRdb stores just in-frame clones and leaves some out. V, J and clone size were drawn from that table, and D and trimming were deduced from the DNA. The sample records about 77,000 clones, about 92% being singletons. V gave up 1 base and J gave up 9 bases; unmatched junction bases: 5. This CDR3 spans 15 amino acids. Germline V gene sequence: CDR1 SGHVS, CDR2 FQNEAQ. The sequence derives from a woman of 80 years or more with active or convalescent COVID-19. This chain uses TRBV7-8 with TRBJ1-6; 8 bases are a match to TRBD1. The sequenced sample consisted of peripheral blood. The CDR3 DNA follows: TGTGCCAGCAGCTTAGTCGCAGGGGGCGGTTCACCCCTCCACTTT. This translates into CASSLVAGGGSPLHF. The whole variable domain, remainder taken from reference TRBV7-8 and TRBJ1-6, is GAGVSQSPRYKVAKRGQDVALRCDPISGHVSLFWYQQALGQGPEFLTYFQNEAQLDKSGLPSDRFFAERPEGSVSTLKIQRTQQEDSAVYLCASSLVAGGGSPLHFGNGTRLTVT.